These T cell receptor beta chains were read from a single sample in a study of blood T cell repertoires in COVID-19. Generated by immunoSEQ multiplex PCR, the TCRdb table keeps only in-frame clones and is missing some. The sample lists 100,000 or so clones, about 81% occurring once. Sequences were obtained from peripheral blood. The receptors come from an elderly man with acute or convalescent COVID-19. CDR3s include the opening cysteine and the closing phenylalanine or tryptophan. The D gene is left open where the match is weak. Size is omitted from some rows. Given values are once, few, many or a class for expanded clones.

abundance	d_gene	v_gene	j_gene	CDR3aa	CDR3nt
NA	TRBD2	TRBV7-9	TRBJ2-3	CASSPTSASTDTQYF	TGTGCCAGCAGCCCTACTAGCGCTAGCACAGATACGCAGTATTTT
once	TRBD1	TRBV5-1	TRBJ2-7	CASNPQGFVSYEQYF	TGCGCCAGCAACCCACAGGGGTTTGTAAGTTACGAGCAGTACTTC
NA	NA	TRBV9	TRBJ2-3	CASSVASGPAGTDTQYF	TGTGCCAGCAGCGTAGCTTCAGGGCCGGCGGGCACAGATACGCAGTATTTT
NA	TRBD1	TRBV27	TRBJ1-6	CACRKGTGGSPGYSPLHF	TGTGCCTGTAGAAAGGGGACAGGGGGTTCCCCGGGATATTCACCCCTCCACTTT
NA	NA	TRBV4-1	TRBJ2-2	CASSQDPGIGGELFF	TGCGCCAGCAGCCAAGACCCCGGGATTGGCGGGGAGCTGTTTTTT
NA	TRBD1	TRBV18	TRBJ2-1	CASSPPTGNDEQFF	TGTGCCAGCTCACCACCGACAGGGAACGATGAGCAGTTCTTC
NA	TRBD1	TRBV7-9	TRBJ2-5	CASSGQGAGETQYF	TGTGCCAGCAGCGGACAGGGGGCCGGGGAGACCCAGTACTTC
NA	NA	TRBV5-6	TRBJ2-1	CASSLVGPASEQFF	TGTGCCAGCAGCTTGGTAGGGCCGGCTAGCGAGCAGTTCTTC
NA	NA	TRBV7-2	TRBJ2-2	CASRRVTTGELFF	TGTGCCAGCCGGAGAGTAACGACCGGGGAGCTGTTTTTT
NA	NA	TRBV5-4	TRBJ2-7	CASRNGLTSGDEQYF	TGTGCCAGCAGAAACGGGCTTACCTCGGGGGACGAGCAGTACTTC
NA	NA	TRBV5-1	TRBJ1-3	CASSAGFLGNTIYF	TGCGCCAGCAGCGCAGGGTTTCTGGGAAACACCATATATTTT
NA	TRBD2	TRBV5-6	TRBJ2-5	CASSPGLAGGPWETQYF	TGTGCCAGCAGCCCGGGACTAGCGGGGGGCCCGTGGGAGACCCAGTACTTC
NA	NA	TRBV27	TRBJ1-4	CASSLRTAINEKLFF	TGTGCCAGCAGTCTCCGGACAGCCATTAATGAAAAACTGTTTTTT
NA	NA	TRBV7-8	TRBJ2-3	CASSLAEGPGTDTQYF	TGTGCCAGCAGCTTAGCCGAGGGCCCAGGCACAGATACGCAGTATTTT
NA	NA	TRBV2	TRBJ1-5	CASSEGTSNQPQHF	TGTGCCAGCAGTGAAGGGACAAGCAATCAGCCCCAGCATTTT
NA	TRBD1	TRBV3-1/TRBV3-2	TRBJ2-2	CASSQSRGLAGELFF	TGTGCCAGCAGCCAATCCAGGGGGTTAGCCGGGGAGCTGTTTTTT
NA	NA	TRBV11-3	TRBJ2-7	CASSQTGIYEQYF	TGTGCCAGCAGTCAAACAGGGATCTACGAGCAGTACTTC
NA	NA	TRBV7-2	TRBJ1-1	CASSFGLLNTEAFF	TGTGCCAGCAGCTTTGGCCTCTTGAACACTGAAGCTTTCTTT
NA	TRBD1	TRBV6-2/TRBV6-3	TRBJ2-1	CASSKTGGSTAGQFF	TGTGCCAGCAGTAAAACAGGGGGCTCTACCGCGGGGCAGTTCTTC